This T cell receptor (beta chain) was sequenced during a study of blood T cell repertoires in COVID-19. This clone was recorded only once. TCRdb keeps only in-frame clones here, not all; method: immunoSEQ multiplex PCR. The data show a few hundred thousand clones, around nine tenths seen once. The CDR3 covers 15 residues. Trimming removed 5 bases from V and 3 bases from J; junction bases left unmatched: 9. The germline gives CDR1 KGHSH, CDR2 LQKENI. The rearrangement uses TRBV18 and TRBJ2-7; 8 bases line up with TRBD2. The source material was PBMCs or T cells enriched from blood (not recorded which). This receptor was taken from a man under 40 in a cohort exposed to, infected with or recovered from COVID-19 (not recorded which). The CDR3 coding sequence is TGTGCCAGCTCATCGTCGACTAGCGCGTACTACGAGCAGTACTTC. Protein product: CASSSSTSAYYEQYF.